Listed here are 3 T cell receptor beta chains from one sample, sequenced in a study of cytomegalovirus exposure and HLA in healthy donors. The PCR ran on 60 Vbeta and 13 Jbeta primers. TCRdb keeps only in-frame clones here, not all; method: immunoSEQ multiplex PCR. In the table there are fewer than 350,000 clones, approximately 90% of which are singletons. The sequenced sample consisted of PBMCs. The receptors were gathered from a woman aged 18-29 years in good health and CMV-seronegative.

The chain joins TRBV9 to TRBJ2-3, with 11 bases that match TRBD2. With 0 bases clipped from V and 0 bases from J, the junction kept 9 bases outside the gene matches. This CDR3 spans 19 amino acids. Germline V CDR1 and CDR2: SGDLS, YYNGEE. CDR3 region: CASSVGGSGGGASTDTQYF. Here the CDR3 DNA reads TGTGCCAGCAGCGTAGGGGGTAGCGGGGGGGGTGCTAGCACAGATACGCAGTATTTT. Together with reference TRBV9 and TRBJ2-3, the CDR3 gives the full variable domain: DSGVTQTPKHLITATGQRVTLRCSPRSGDLSVYWYQQSLDQGLQFLIQYYNGEERAKGNILERFSAQQFPDLHSELNLSSLELGDSALYFCASSVGGSGGGASTDTQYFGPGTRLTVL.

This CDR3 reads CASSLAGDRGTNTEAFF. CDR3 DNA sequence: TGTGCCAGCAGCTTAGCCGGGGACAGGGGAACGAACACTGAAGCTTTCTTT. The chain recombines TRBV13 with TRBJ1-1, with TRBD1 identical over 10 bases. The CDR3 is made up of 17 amino acids. CDR1 and CDR2 (germline): PRHDT, FYEKMQ (reference sequence). The V and J ends lost 1 base and 1 base, in that order; junction bases with no gene match: 6.

The CDR3 here is CATSRVRESTDTQYF. The CDR3 DNA is TGTGCCACCAGCAGAGTAAGGGAGAGCACAGATACGCAGTATTTT. The chain links TRBV15 to TRBJ2-3, with D possibly being TRBD2 (5 bases). Trimming cost V 1 base and J 0 bases, with 8 bases left between them. Germline-derived CDR1 and CDR2 are LNHNV and YYDKDF (reference sequence). CDR3 size: 15 residues.